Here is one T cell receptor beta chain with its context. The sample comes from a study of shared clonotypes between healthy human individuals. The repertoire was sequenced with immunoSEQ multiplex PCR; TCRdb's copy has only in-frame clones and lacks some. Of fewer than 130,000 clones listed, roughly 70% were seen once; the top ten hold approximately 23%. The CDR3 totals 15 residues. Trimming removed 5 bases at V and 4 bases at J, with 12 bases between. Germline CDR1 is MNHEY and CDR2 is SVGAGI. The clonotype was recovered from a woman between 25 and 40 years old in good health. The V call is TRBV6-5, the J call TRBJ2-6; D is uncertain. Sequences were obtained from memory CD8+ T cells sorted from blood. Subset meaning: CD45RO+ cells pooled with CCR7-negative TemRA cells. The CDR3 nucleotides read TGTGCCAGCAGTCCACGAATGGAGGGGGCCAACGTCCTGACTTTC. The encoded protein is CASSPRMEGANVLTF.